The subject of this entry is one TCR beta chain. Its target is not known. These data come from a study of a mutant IDH1 vaccine in newly diagnosed glioma. Background on the study: Receipt of radiotherapy, temozolomide, or both preceded the study, and most received both. Study conclusions and caveats: Alterations occurring in top peripheral T cell clonotypes seemed unrelated to pseudoprogression. Across multiple MHC alleles, roughly 93% of patients had vaccine-induced responses.

Stated time point: baseline, week 1 (first vaccination visit). Described treatment: pre-vaccination baseline after standard-of-care therapy. Newly diagnosed WHO grade 3 or 4 IDH1-mutant, ATRX-lost astrocytomas were identified in the donors. Measured with immunoSEQ multiplex PCR; TCRdb has only the in-frame clones, and not every one. Here the sample spans some 67,000 clones, 83% being singletons. Germline values: CDR1 LNHDA, CDR2 SQIVND (reference sequence). The CDR3 runs 13 residues. The ends were cut back, 3 bases at V and 1 base at J, with 6 bases in the middle. The sample here was peripheral blood mononuclear cells (PBMCs), taken from a glioma patient treated with radiotherapy, temozolomide or both. The gene calls are TRBV19 and TRBJ1-1; no clear D. The sequence came from a woman younger than 35 with glioma. Some clones in this sample may be carry-over from other donors' samples. This CDR3 reads CASSISTNTEAFF. The CDR3, as DNA: TGTGCCAGTAGTATTAGTACGAACACTGAAGCTTTCTTT. Full variable domain (remainder filled in from reference TRBV19 and TRBJ1-1): DGGITQSPKYLFRKEGQNVTLSCEQNLNHDAMYWYRQDPGQGLRLIYYSQIVNDFQKGDIAEGYSVSREKKESFPLTVTSAQKNPTAFYLCASSISTNTEAFFGQGTRLTVV.